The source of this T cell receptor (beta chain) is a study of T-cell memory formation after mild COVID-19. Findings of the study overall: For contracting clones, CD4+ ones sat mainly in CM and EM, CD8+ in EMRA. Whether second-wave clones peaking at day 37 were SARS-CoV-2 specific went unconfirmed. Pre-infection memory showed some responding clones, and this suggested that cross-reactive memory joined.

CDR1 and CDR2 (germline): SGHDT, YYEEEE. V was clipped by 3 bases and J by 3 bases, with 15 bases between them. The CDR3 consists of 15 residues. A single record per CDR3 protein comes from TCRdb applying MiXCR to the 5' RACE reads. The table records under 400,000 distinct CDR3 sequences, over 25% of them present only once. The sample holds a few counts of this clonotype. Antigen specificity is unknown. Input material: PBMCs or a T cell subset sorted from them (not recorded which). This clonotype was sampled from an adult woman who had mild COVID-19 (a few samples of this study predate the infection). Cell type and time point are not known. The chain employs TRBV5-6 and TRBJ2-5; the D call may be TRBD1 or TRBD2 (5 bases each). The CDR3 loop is CASSSRLGGKETQYF. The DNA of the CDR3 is TGTGCCAGCAGCTCCCGGCTTGGGGGAAAAGAGACCCAGTACTTC.